The clone carrying this TCR beta chain was counted a few times. The CDR3 consists of 19 residues. The V end was cut by 5 bases, the J end by 4 bases, with 29 bases between. Germline V CDR1 and CDR2: SGHTA, FQGTGA. The data are from a study of patients and donors after allogeneic stem cell transplantation. TCRdb reprocessed the RT-PCR reads via MiXCR and lists one record per CDR3 protein. The table shows under 170,000 distinct CDR3 sequences, with over 30% occurring only once. This sequence was found in a human donor who was either an allogeneic HSCT recipient or a stem cell or donor lymphocyte infusion donor (not recorded which). It is not recorded whose cells these are; they may come from a transplant donor. The chain has TRBV7-3 and TRBJ1-2; a weak D match, TRBD1 (5 bases). The sample taken for sequencing was blood, either unsorted or a sorted T cell fraction (not recorded which). CDR3 in amino acids: CASSPTHQGVDPTSYGYTF. In DNA, the CDR3 is TGTGCCAGCAGCCCCACGCACCAGGGTGTAGACCCGACGAGCTATGGCTACACCTTC. Using reference TRBV7-3 and TRBJ1-2 for the parts outside the CDR3, the full variable domain is GAGVSQTPSNKVTEKGKYVELRCDPISGHTALYWYRQSLGQGPEFLIYFQGTGAADDSGLPNDRFFAVRPEGSVSTLKIQRTERGDSAVYLCASSPTHQGVDPTSYGYTFGSGTRLTVV.